This T cell receptor beta chain appears in the sequencing data of a study of OX40 agonist ivuxolimab in advanced cancers. General study results and limits: At 0.1 to 3.0 mg/kg and by week 6, clonal expansion occurred in CD4+ and CD8+ blood T cells. The work left the antigen specificity of expanded peripheral T cells undetermined.

Generated by immunoSEQ multiplex PCR, the TCRdb table keeps only in-frame clones and is missing some. Of 70,000 to 80,000 clones listed, about nine tenths are singletons. Concerning this clone: Its target is not known.

At baseline, cycle 4 day 1, and cycle 7 day 1, blood was sampled. With 8 bases removed from V and 2 bases from J, the gap between germline ends came to 13 bases. CDR3 length: 13 residues. CDR1 MNHNS and CDR2 SASEGT come from the germline V gene. The chain links TRBV6-1 to TRBJ2-7, with D perhaps matching TRBD1 or TRBD2 (6 bases each). The source of this sequence is an adult with an advanced solid tumor such as melanoma, head and neck, liver or kidney cancer. The material sequenced was CD4+ or CD8+ T cells sorted from blood, taken in a trial of the OX40 agonist ivuxolimab. CDR3 amino acids: CASQPGATYEQYF. In DNA, the CDR3 is TGTGCCAGCCAACCGGGGGCCACCTACGAGCAGTACTTC.